This TCR beta chain was identified in a study of blood T cell repertoires in COVID-19. Study at large: Some COVID-19 samples were acute and others convalescent; all came from the United States, Italy and Spain.

The CDR3 contains 16 residues. Per the authors' pipeline: Estimated nucleated cell counts came from reference gene primer amplification. Produced via immunoSEQ multiplex PCR; TCRdb's table is partial and in-frame only. V, J and clone size reflect that table, while D and trimming were determined from the DNA. The sample has approximately 75,000 clones, 75% to 85% seen once. The TCR originated in a woman in her forties or fifties with acute or convalescent COVID-19. Sequencing used peripheral blood. The chain has TRBV12-2 and TRBJ1-3; the DNA was not used to check the table's D call, TRBD1. TRBV12-2 is reported as a pseudogene. CDR3 nucleotides: TGTGCAAGTCGCTTAAGGACCGACAGCTCTGGAAACACCATATATTTT. Residues: CASRLRTDSSGNTIYF.